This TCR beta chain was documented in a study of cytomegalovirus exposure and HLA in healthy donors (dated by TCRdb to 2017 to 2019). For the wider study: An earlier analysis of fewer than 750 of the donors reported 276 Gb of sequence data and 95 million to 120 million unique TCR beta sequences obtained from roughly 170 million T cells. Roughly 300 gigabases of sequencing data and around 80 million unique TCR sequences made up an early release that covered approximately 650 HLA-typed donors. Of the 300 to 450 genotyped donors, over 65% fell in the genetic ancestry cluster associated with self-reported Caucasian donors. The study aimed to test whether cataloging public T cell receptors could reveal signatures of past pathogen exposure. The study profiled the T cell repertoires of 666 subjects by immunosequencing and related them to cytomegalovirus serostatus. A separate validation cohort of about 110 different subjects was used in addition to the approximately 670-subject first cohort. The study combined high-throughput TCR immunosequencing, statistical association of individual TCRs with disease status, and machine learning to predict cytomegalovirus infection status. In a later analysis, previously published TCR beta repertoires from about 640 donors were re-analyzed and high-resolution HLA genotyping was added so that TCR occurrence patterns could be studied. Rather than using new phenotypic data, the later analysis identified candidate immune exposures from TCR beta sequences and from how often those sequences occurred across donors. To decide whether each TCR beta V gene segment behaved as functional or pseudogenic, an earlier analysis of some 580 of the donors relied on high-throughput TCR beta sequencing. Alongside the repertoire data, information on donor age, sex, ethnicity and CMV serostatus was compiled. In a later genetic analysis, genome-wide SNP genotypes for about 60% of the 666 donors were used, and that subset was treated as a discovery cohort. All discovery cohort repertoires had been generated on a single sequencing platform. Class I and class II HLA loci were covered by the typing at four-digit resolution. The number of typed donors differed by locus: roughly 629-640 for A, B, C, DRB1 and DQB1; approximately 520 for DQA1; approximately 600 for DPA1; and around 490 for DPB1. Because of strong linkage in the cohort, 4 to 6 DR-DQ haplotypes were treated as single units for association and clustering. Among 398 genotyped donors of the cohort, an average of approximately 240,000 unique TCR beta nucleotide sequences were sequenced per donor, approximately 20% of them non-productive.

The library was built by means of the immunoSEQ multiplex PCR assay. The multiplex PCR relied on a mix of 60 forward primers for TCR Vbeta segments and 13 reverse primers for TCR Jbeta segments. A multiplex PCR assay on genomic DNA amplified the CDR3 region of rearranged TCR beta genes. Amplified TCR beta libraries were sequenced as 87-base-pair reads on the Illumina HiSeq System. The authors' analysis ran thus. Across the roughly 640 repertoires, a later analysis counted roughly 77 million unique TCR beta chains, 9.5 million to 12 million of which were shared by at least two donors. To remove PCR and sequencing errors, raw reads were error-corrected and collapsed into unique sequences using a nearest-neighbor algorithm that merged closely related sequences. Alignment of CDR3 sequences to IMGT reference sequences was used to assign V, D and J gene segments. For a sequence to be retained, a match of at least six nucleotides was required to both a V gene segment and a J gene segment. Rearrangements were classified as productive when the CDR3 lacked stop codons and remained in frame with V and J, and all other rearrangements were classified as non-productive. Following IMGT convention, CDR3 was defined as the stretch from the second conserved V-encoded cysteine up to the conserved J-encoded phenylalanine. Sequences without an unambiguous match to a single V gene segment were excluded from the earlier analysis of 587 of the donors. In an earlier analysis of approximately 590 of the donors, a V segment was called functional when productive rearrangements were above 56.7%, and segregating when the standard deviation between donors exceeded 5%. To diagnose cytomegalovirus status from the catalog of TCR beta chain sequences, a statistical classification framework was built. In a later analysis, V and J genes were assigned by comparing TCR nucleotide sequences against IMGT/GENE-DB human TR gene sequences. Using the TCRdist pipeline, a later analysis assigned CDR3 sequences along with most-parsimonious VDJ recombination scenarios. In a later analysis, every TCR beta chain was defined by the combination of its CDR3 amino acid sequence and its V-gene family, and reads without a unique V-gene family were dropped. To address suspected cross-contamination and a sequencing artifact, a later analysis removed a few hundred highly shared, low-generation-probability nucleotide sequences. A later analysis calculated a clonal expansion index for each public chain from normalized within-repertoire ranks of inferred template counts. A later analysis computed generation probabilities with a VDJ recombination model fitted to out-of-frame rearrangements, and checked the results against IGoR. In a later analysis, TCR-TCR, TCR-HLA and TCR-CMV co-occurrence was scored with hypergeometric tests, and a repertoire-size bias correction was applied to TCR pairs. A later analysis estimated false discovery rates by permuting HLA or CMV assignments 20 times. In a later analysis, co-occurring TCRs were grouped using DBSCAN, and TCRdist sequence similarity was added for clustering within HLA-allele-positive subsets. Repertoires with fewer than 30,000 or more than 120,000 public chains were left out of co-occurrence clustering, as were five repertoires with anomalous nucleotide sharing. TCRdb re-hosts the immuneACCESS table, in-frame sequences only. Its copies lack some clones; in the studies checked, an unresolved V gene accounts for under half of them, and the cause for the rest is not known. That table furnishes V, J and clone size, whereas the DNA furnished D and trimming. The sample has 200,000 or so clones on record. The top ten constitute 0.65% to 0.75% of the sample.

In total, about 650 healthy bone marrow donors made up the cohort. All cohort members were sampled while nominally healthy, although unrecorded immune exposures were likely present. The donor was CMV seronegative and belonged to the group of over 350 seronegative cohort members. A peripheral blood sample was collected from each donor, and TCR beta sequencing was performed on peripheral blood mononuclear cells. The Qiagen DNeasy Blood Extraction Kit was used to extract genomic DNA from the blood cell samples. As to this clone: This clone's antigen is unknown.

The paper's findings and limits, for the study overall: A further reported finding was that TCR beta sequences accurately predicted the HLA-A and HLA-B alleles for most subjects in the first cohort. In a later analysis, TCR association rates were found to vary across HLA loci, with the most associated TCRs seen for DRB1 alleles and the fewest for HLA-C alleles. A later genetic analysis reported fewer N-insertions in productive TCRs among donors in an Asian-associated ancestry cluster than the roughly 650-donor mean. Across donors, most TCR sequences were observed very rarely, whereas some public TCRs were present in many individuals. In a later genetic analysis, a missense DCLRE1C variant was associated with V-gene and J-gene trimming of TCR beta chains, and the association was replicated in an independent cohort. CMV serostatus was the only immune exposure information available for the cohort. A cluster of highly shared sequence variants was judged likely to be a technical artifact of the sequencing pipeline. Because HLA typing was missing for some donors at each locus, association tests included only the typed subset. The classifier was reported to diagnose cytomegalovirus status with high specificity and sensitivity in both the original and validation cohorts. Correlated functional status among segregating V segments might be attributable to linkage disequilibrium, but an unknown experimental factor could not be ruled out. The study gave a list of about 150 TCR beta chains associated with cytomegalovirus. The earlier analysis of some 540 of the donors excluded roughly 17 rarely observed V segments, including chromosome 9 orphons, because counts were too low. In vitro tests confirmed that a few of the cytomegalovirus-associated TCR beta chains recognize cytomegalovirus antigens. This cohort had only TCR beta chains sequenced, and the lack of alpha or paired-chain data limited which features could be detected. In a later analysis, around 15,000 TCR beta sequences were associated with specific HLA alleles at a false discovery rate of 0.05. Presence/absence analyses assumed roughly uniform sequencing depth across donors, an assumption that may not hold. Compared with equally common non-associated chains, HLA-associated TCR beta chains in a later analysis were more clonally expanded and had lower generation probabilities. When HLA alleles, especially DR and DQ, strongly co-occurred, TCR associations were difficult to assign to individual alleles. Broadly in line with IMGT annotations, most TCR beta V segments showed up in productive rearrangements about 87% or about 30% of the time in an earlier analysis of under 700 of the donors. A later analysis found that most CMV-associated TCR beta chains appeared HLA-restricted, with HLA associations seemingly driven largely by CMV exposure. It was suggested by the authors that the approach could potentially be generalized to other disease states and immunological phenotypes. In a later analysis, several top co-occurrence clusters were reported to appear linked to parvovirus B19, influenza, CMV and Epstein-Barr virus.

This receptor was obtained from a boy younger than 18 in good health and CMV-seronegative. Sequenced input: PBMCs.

The DNA is as follows: TGTGCCTGGAACTCCGTAGTAACTAATGAAAAACTGTTTTTT. It translates to CAWNSVVTNEKLFF. The sequence joins TRBV30 to TRBJ1-4; no D gene call is confident. The germline V gene (reference sequence) specifies GTSNPN as CDR1 and SVGIG as CDR2. Cut back by 4 bases and 1 base, the V and J ends lie 10 bases apart. The CDR3 covers 14 residues, taking in both the cysteine and the phenylalanine. The retained sequence is limited to the CDR3, 42 bases, with the frame set at the first base.